These 12 T cell receptor beta chains share one sample of origin, sequenced in a study of T cell responses to AZD1222 COVID-19 vaccine (dated by TCRdb to the early 2020s). Receptors were amplified or captured by the immunoSEQ multiplex PCR assay. The immuneACCESS repertoire file appears here via TCRdb, limited to in-frame rearrangements. These files lack a portion of the clones; in checked studies, under half of the deficit traces to unresolved V genes, and the cause of the others is not known. This sample is represented by over 15,000 clones; around 92% of them were singletons. Of the sample, 8.7% is held by the ten largest clones. The label giving this sample's time point can be read as: about 28 days (+/-7) after the second vaccine dose. The specimen comprised peripheral blood, sampled 28 days after the second AZD1222 dose. The receptors here all came from an adult who received the AZD1222 COVID-19 vaccine.

V and J are TRBV28 and TRBJ2-1; 8 positions match TRBD1. The CDR3 covers 12 residues. CDR1 and CDR2 (germline): MDHEN, SYDVKM. V dropped 8 bases and J dropped 4; count of bases not matched to a gene: 1. Here the CDR3 reads CASQGAYNEQFF. The CDR3 DNA follows: TGTGCCAGCCAGGGGGCGTACAATGAGCAGTTCTTC.

The CDR3 bases are TGTGCCATCAGTGAGTCGGGTAGCGGGAGAGGGAAAAGTGAGCAGTTCTTC. Protein sequence: CAISESGSGRGKSEQFF. The V call is TRBV10-3, the J call TRBJ2-1; 9 bases are shared with TRBD2. CDR3 length: 17 residues. V gave up 0 bases and J gave up 9 bases; unmatched junction bases: 12. CDR1 ENHRY and CDR2 SYGVKD come from the germline V gene.

This clone was seen only a few times. The chain couples TRBV5-1 to TRBJ2-2; 11 nucleotides agree with TRBD2. Germline-derived CDR1 and CDR2 are SGHRS and YFSETQ. The junction had 2 bases not matched to a gene; V was cut back by 2 bases and J by 5 bases. CDR3 length: 15 amino acids. The CDR3, as DNA: TGCGCCAGCAGCTTACTAGCGGGAGAAACCGGGGAGCTGTTTTTT. Its protein product is CASSLLAGETGELFF.

By share, this clone counts as large. The chain recombines TRBV6-1 with TRBJ1-5; 7 nucleotides match TRBD1. Germline assignment: CDR1 MNHNS and CDR2 SASEGT. This CDR3 is 15 amino acids long. With V trimmed by 2 bases and J by 5 bases, 6 bases remained unmatched. The CDR3 DNA sequence: TGTGCCAGCAGTGAAAATGACAGGGATTATCAGCCCCAGCATTTT. It translates to CASSENDRDYQPQHF.

The chain carries TRBV19 and TRBJ2-5; 7 bases fit TRBD1. The CDR3 loop spans 14 amino acids. Per germline, CDR1 LNHDA and CDR2 SQIVND (reference sequence). With 2 bases clipped from V and 3 bases from J, the junction kept 3 bases outside the gene matches. The CDR3 bases are TGTGCCAGTAGTATACACGGACAGGAAGAGACCCAGTACTTC. Its protein product is CASSIHGQEETQYF.

The chain is built from TRBV12-3 or TRBV12-4 and TRBJ1-1; unclear D gene. Trimming stripped 6 bases from V and 5 bases from J, with 10 bases between. The CDR3 is made up of 12 amino acids. The CDR3 DNA follows: TGTGCCAGCAGCCGGGATTGGACTGAAGCTTTCTTT. Its protein product is CASSRDWTEAFF.

The CDR3 reads CASSQDGETQYF. DNA for the CDR3: TGTGCCAGCAGCCAAGATGGAGAGACCCAGTACTTC. The chain recombines TRBV3-1 (or the pseudogene TRBV3-2) with TRBJ2-5; D not resolved. CDR1 is LGHDT, CDR2 YNNKEL, per germline (reference sequence). The CDR3 runs 12 residues. Trimming took off 0 bases at V and 4 bases at J, with 3 bases between the two ends.

V and J are TRBV27 and TRBJ1-5; D is uncertain. Trimming shortened V by 1 base and J by 6 bases, and 4 bases separated the two germline ends. CDR3 length equals 12 residues. Germline V lookup: CDR1 MNHEY, CDR2 SMNVEV (reference sequence). The CDR3 here is CASSLLGQPQHF. The DNA of the CDR3 is TGTGCCAGCAGTTTATTGGGTCAGCCCCAGCATTTT.

The J gene is TRBJ2-1, the V gene TRBV10-2, with 9 nucleotides matching TRBD1. Germline CDR1 is WSHSY and CDR2 is SAAADI. This CDR3 spans 13 amino acids. Trimming at V came to 7 bases and at J to 5 bases, leaving 3 bases not matched to a gene. CDR3 nucleotide sequence: TGCGCCAGCATCCGGGACAGGGACAATGAGCAGTTCTTC. Protein: CASIRDRDNEQFF.

The chain links TRBV5-5 to TRBJ2-1; D perhaps matches TRBD1 (6 bases). V lost 1 base, J lost 10 bases, and 12 bases lay in between. Germline CDR1 SGHKS, CDR2 YYEKEE (reference sequence). CDR3 length equals 13 residues. CDR3 nucleotides: TGTGCCAGCAGCTTGCAGGGGTCGGGGGAGCAGTTCTTC. As protein: CASSLQGSGEQFF.

The chain employs TRBV4-1 and TRBJ1-6; D is uncertain. Germline V gene lookup returns CDR1 MGHRA and CDR2 YSYEKL. V gave up 0 bases and J gave up 10 bases, with 19 bases separating them. The length of the CDR3 is 17 residues. The CDR3 loop is CASSQEGWGTVSSPLHF. The CDR3 region has the DNA TGCGCCAGCAGCCAAGAAGGGTGGGGAACAGTAAGCTCACCCCTCCACTTT.

The sample holds one count of this clone. This sequence joins TRBV19 and TRBJ2-7; 10 nucleotides align to TRBD1. The junction had 9 bases not matched to a gene; V was cut back by 4 bases and J by 6 bases. Germline CDR1 reads LNHDA; CDR2 reads SQIVND (reference sequence). The CDR3 loop spans 15 amino acids. Here the CDR3 reads CASSRQGAVIGEQYV. CDR3 nucleotide sequence: TGTGCCAGTAGTAGACAGGGGGCTGTGATCGGCGAGCAGTACGTC.